The TCR beta chain described here comes from a study of blood T cell repertoires in COVID-19. Per the authors' pipeline: Amplifying reference gene primers gave estimates of nucleated cell counts. Here immunoSEQ multiplex PCR was the method, and the copy in TCRdb shows in-frame clones only, minus some. The V and J calls and the clone size are those of that table, but D and trimming were determined from the DNA. The table includes 350,000 to 500,000 clones, about 87% detected once. CDR1 and CDR2 from the germline V gene are SGHRS and YFSETQ. Trimming removed 1 base from V and 6 bases from J, with 5 bases in between. CDR3 length: 12 residues.

The specimen was peripheral blood. The sequence was collected from a man between 18 and 35 years old with COVID-19, enrolled during active disease. The J gene is TRBJ1-5, the V gene TRBV5-1, with D uncertain. Written as DNA, the CDR3 is TGCGCCAGCAGCTTGTACTCTCAGCCCCAGCATTTT. This sequence encodes CASSLYSQPQHF. The whole variable domain, remainder taken from reference TRBV5-1 and TRBJ1-5, is KAGVTQTPRYLIKTRGQQVTLSCSPISGHRSVSWYQQTPGQGLQFLFEYFSETQRNKGNFPGRFSGRQFSNSRSEMNVSTLELGDSALYLCASSLYSQPQHFGDGTRLSIL.